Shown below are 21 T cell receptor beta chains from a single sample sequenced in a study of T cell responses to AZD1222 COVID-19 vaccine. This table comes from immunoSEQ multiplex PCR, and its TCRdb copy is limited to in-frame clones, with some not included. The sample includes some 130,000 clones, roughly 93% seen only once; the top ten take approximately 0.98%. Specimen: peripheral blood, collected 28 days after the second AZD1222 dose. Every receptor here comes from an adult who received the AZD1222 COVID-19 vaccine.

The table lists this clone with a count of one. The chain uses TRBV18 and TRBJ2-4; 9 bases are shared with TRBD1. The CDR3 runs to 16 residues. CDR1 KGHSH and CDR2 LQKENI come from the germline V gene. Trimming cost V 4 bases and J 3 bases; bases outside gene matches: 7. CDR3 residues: CASSRDRDFVKNIQYF. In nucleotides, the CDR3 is TGTGCCAGCTCACGGGACAGGGACTTTGTCAAAAACATTCAGTACTTC.

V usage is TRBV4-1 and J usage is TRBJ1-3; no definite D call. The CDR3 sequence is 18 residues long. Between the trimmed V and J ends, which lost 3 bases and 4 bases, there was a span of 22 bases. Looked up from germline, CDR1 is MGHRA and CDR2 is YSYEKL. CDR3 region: CASSQNPGQFGVGNTIYF. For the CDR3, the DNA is TGCGCCAGCAGCCAGAATCCCGGCCAGTTCGGGGTCGGAAACACCATATATTTT.

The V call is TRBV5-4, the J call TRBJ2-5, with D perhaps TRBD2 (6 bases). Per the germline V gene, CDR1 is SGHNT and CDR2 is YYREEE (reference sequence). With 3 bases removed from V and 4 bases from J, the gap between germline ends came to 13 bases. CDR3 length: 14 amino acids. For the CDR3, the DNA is TGTGCCAGCAGCTCCCCGGCTAGCGCAGAGACCCAGTACTTC. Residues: CASSSPASAETQYF. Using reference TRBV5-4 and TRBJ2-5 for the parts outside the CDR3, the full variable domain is ETGVTQSPTHLIKTRGQQVTLRCSSQSGHNTVSWYQQALGQGPQFIFQYYREEENGRGNFPPRFSGLQFPNYSSELNVNALELDDSALYLCASSSPASAETQYFGPGTRLLVL.

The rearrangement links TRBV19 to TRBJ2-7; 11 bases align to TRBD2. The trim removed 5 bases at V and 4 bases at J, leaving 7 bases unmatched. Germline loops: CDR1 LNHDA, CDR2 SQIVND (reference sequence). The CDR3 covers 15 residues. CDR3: CASSFQTSGGYEQYF. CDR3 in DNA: TGTGCCAGTAGTTTCCAAACTAGCGGGGGATACGAGCAGTACTTC.

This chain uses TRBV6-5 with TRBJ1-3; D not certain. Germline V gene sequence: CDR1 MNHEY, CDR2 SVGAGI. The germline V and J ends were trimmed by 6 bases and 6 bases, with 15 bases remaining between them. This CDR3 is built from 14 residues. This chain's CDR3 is CASSPTVVTNTIYF. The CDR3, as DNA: TGTGCCAGCAGCCCCACAGTGGTCACAAACACCATATATTTT.

The CDR3 spells CASSRGLPNVLTF. The CDR3 coding sequence is TGTGCCAGCAGCCGAGGACTGCCCAACGTCCTGACTTTC. The chain links TRBV3-1 (or the pseudogene TRBV3-2) to TRBJ2-6; possible D gene TRBD2, 5 bases. Germline lookup yields CDR1 LGHDT and CDR2 YNNKEL (reference sequence). The V end lost 4 bases, the J end lost 8 bases, and 9 bases lay between the germline ends. The CDR3 spans 13 residues.

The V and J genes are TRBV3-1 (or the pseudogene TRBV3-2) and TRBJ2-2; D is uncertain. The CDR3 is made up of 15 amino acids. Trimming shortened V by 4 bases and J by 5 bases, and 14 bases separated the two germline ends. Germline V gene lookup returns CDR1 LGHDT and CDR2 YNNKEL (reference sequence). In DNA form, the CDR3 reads TGTGCCAGCAGCCCGGGCCTCGGGTTGACCGGGGAGCTGTTTTTT. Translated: CASSPGLGLTGELFF.

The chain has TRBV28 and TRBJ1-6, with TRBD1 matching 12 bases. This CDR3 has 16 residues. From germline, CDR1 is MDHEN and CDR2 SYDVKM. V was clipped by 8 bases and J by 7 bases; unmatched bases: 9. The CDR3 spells CASLRDRGLWNSPLHF. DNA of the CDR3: TGTGCCAGCCTGAGGGACAGGGGGCTATGGAATTCACCCCTCCACTTT.

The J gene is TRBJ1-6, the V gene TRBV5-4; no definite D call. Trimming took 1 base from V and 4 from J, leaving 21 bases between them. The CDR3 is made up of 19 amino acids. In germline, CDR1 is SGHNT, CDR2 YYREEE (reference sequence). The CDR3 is CASSLFDARGLGYNSPLHF. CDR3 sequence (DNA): TGTGCCAGCAGCTTGTTCGACGCACGCGGGTTGGGATATAATTCACCCCTCCACTTT.

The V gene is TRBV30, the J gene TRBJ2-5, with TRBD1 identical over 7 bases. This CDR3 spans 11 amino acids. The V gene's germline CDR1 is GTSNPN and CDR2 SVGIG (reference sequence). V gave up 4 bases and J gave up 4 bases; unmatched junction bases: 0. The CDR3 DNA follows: TGTGCCTGGACAGGGGGAGAGACCCAGTACTTC. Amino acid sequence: CAWTGGETQYF.

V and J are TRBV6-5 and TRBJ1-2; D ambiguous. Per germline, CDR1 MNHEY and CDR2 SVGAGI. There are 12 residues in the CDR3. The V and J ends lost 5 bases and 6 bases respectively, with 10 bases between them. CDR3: CASSRDADGYTF. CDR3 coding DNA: TGTGCCAGCAGTAGAGACGCGGATGGCTACACCTTC.

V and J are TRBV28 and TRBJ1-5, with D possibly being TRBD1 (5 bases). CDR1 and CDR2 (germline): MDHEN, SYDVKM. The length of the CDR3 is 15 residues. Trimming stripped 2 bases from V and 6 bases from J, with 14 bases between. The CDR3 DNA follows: TGTGCCAGCAGTTTAGGGGGGACCTTGGGTCAGCCCCAGCATTTT. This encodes CASSLGGTLGQPQHF.

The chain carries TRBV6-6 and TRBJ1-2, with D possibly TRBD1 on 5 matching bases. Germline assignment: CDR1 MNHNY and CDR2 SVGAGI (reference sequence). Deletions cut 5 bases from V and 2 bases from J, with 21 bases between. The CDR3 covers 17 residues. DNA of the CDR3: TGTGCCAGCAGTCCGGACTGGGAGGGGAAGGGGAACTATGGCTACACCTTC. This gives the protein CASSPDWEGKGNYGYTF.

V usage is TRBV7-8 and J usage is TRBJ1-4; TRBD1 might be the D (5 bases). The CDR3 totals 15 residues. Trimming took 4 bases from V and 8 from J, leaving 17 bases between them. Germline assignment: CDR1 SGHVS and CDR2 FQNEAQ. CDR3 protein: CASSSAGLRVEKLFF. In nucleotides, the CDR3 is TGTGCCAGCAGCTCGGCGGGACTGCGAGTAGAAAAACTGTTTTTT.

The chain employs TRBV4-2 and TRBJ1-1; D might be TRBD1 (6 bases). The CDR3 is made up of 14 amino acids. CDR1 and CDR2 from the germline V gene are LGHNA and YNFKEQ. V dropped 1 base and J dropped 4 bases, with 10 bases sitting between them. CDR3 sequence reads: CASSQVAGVTEAFF. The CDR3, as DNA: TGTGCCAGCAGCCAAGTGGCAGGGGTCACTGAAGCTTTCTTT.

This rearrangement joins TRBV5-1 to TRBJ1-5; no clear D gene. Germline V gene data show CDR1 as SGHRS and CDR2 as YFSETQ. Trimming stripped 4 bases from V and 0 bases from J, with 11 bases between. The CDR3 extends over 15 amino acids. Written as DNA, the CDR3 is TGCGCCAGCAGCCTGGAAGGAAATAGCAATCAGCCCCAGCATTTT. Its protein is CASSLEGNSNQPQHF.

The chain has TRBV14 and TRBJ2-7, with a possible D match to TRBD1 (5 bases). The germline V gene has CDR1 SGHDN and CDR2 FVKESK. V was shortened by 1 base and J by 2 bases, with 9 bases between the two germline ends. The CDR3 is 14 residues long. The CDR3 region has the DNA TGTGCCAGCAGCCAAGTGGGGCTAGCCTACGAGCAGTACTTC. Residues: CASSQVGLAYEQYF.

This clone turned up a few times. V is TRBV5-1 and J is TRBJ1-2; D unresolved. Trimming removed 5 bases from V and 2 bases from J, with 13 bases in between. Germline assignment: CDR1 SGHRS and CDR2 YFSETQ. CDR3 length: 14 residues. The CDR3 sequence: CASSKGSANYGYTF. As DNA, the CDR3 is TGCGCCAGCAGTAAAGGTTCCGCCAACTATGGCTACACCTTC.

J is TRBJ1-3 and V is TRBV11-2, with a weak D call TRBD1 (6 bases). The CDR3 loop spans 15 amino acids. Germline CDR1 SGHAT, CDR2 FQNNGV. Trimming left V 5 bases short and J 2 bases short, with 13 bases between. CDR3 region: CASSAKNRAGNTIYF. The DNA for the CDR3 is TGTGCCAGCAGCGCCAAGAACAGGGCTGGAAACACCATATATTTT.

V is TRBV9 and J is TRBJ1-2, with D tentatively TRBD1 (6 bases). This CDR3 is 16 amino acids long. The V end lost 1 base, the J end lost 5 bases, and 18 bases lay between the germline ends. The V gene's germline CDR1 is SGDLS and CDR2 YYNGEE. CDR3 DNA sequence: TGTGCCAGCAGCGTAAATACCGACGGGACACCATATGGCTACACCTTC. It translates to CASSVNTDGTPYGYTF.

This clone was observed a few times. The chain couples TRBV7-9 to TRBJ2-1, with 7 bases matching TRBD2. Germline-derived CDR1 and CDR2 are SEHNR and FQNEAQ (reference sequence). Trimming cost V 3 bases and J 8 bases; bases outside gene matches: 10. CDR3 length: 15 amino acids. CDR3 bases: TGTGCCAGCAGCTTTGGGAGGGCTGTTGGAGATGAGCAGTTCTTC. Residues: CASSFGRAVGDEQFF.